Each of the 21 T cell receptor beta chains below was sequenced from the same sample in a study of blood T cells in healthy people across ages. Using a J-beta primer mix together with a sample-barcoded 5' primer, a second PCR was run for roughly 7 to 11 cycles. TCRdb redid the calling of the 5' RACE reads with MiXCR, one entry per CDR3 protein. Here the sample spans 600,000 or so distinct CDR3 sequences, 40% to 55% being singletons. The sample taken for sequencing was blood. These receptors were obtained from a man aged 80 or over in good health.

This clonotype was detected only a few times. J is TRBJ2-1 and V is TRBV5-1; D might be TRBD1 or TRBD2, each matching 5 bases. The ends were cut back, 6 bases at V and 4 bases at J, with 11 bases in the middle. The CDR3 is 13 amino acids. Germline V gene data show CDR1 as SGHRS and CDR2 as YFSETQ. Here the CDR3 DNA reads TGCGCCAGCACCTGGGACGGGTACAATGAGCAGTTCTTC. Protein sequence: CASTWDGYNEQFF.

The chain links TRBV20-1 to TRBJ2-5; the match to TRBD2 covers 7 bases. CDR3 length: 13 residues. J lost 5 bases, V lost 0 bases, and 3 bases had no gene match. Looked up from germline, CDR1 is DFQATT and CDR2 is SNEGSKA (reference sequence). CDR3: CSARESGTETQYF. The CDR3 DNA reads TGCAGTGCTAGAGAAAGCGGGACGGAGACCCAGTACTTC.

This sequence joins TRBV6-2 or TRBV6-3 and TRBJ2-4, with 8 bases matching TRBD2. Gene TRBJ2-7 matches the end of the DNA better, so the J call may be wrong. Germline CDR1 reads MNHEY; CDR2 reads SVGEGT. The CDR3 loop spans 16 amino acids. Here the CDR3 reads CASSYEAGAASYEQYF. As DNA, the CDR3 is TGTGCCAGCAGTTACGAAGCGGGGGCAGCTTCCTACGAGCAGTACTTC.

This clonotype came up a few times. The rearrangement uses TRBV4-3 and TRBJ2-1, with 13 bases lining up with TRBD2. This CDR3 contains 15 residues. CDR1 and CDR2 (germline): LGHNA, YSLEER. V trimming: 3 bases; J trimming: 7 bases; junction bases outside the gene matches: 3. CDR3 bases: TGCGCCAGCAGCCATGGACTAGCGGGGGTTAATGAGCAGTTCTTC. It specifies CASSHGLAGVNEQFF.

The sample holds a few counts of this clonotype. CDR3 loop: CAWSGSGTVSYEQYF. Written as DNA, the CDR3 is TGTGCCTGGAGTGGGTCCGGGACAGTCTCCTACGAGCAGTACTTC. The gene calls are TRBV30 and TRBJ2-7; 7 nucleotides align to TRBD1. After removal of 1 base from V and 0 bases from J, the junction contained 6 bases not matched to a gene. Germline V gene sequence: CDR1 GTSNPN, CDR2 SVGIG (reference sequence). The CDR3 totals 15 residues.

This sequence joins TRBV20-1 and TRBJ2-5; D perhaps matches TRBD2 (5 bases). Germline V lookup: CDR1 DFQATT, CDR2 SNEGSKA (reference sequence). This CDR3 is 13 amino acids long. The V end lost 3 bases, the J end lost 2 bases, and 10 bases lay between the germline ends. In DNA form, the CDR3 reads TGCAGTGCTAGGGGCGGAGGTCAAGAGACCCAGTACTTC. It encodes CSARGGGQETQYF.

This clonotype was counted a few times. The gene calls are TRBV12-3 or TRBV12-4 and TRBJ2-1; D is perhaps TRBD2 (6 bases). V was trimmed by 6 bases and J by 1 base, leaving 19 bases between them. The CDR3 has 17 residues. CDR3 sequence (DNA): TGTGCCAGCAGCCCCGGGACTGGACGGAGGTCCTACAATGAGCAGTTCTTC. As protein: CASSPGTGRRSYNEQFF.

This clonotype was seen only a few times. The rearrangement links TRBV11-2 to TRBJ2-7, with D tentatively TRBD1 (6 bases). The CDR3 is 12 residues long. CDR1 is SGHAT and CDR2 is FQNNGV in the germline V gene. Deletions cut 5 bases from V and 6 bases from J, with 11 bases between. CDR3 amino acids: CASSDQGSEQYF. The CDR3 DNA reads TGTGCCAGCAGCGATCAGGGGAGCGAGCAGTACTTC.

Only a few counts were recorded for this clonotype. The chain couples TRBV7-2 to TRBJ2-7; D tentatively reads TRBD1 or TRBD2 (5 bases each). CDR1 and CDR2 from the germline V gene are SGHTA and FQGNSA. This CDR3 is built from 14 residues. Between the trimmed V and J ends, which lost 5 bases and 3 bases, there was a span of 14 bases. The CDR3 reads CASSRGREFYEQYF. As DNA, the CDR3 is TGTGCCAGCAGCCGGGGACGGGAATTCTACGAGCAGTACTTC.

The chain carries TRBV29-1 and TRBJ1-5, with 7 nucleotides matching TRBD1. Germline V gene lookup returns CDR1 SQVTM and CDR2 ANQGSEA. Germline trimming cut 7 bases from V and 4 bases from J; bases unmatched to any gene: 7. The CDR3 loop spans 13 amino acids. The CDR3 here is CSAKGQANQPQHF. CDR3 bases: TGCAGCGCCAAAGGACAGGCTAATCAGCCCCAGCATTTT. Together with reference TRBV29-1 and TRBJ1-5, the CDR3 gives the full variable domain: SAVISQKPSRDICQRGTSLTIQCQVDSQVTMMFWYRQQPGQSLTLIATANQGSEATYESGFVIDKFPISRPNLTFSTLTVSNMSPEDSSIYLCSAKGQANQPQHFGDGTRLSIL.

This clonotype was seen at least ten times. The J gene is TRBJ2-5, the V gene TRBV6-6; TRBD2 agrees at 14 bases. This CDR3 has 15 residues. In germline, CDR1 is MNHNY, CDR2 SVGAGI (reference sequence). V lost 6 bases to trimming and J lost 5 bases; unmatched junction nucleotides: 5. The CDR3 DNA reads TGTGCCAGCAGCGGGACTAGCGGGAGTAGTGAGACCCAGTACTTC. Translated: CASSGTSGSSETQYF.

The J gene is TRBJ1-2, the V gene TRBV9, with unresolved D. CDR1 and CDR2 from the germline V gene are SGDLS and YYNGEE. The CDR3 extends over 14 amino acids. Trimming took off 9 bases at V and 4 bases at J, with 19 bases between the two ends. The CDR3 loop reads CATWTSKPTYGYTF. The CDR3 bases are TGTGCCACCTGGACCTCAAAGCCGACCTATGGCTACACCTTC. Together with reference TRBV9 and TRBJ1-2, the CDR3 gives the full variable domain: DSGVTQTPKHLITATGQRVTLRCSPRSGDLSVYWYQQSLDQGLQFLIQYYNGEERAKGNILERFSAQQFPDLHSELNLSSLELGDSALYFCATWTSKPTYGYTFGSGTRLTVV.

J is TRBJ1-1 and V is TRBV9; TRBD1 matches at 8 bases. The V gene's germline CDR1 is SGDLS and CDR2 YYNGEE. V was pared by 4 bases and J by 1 base, with 9 bases of the junction left unmatched. The CDR3 is 16 residues long. The CDR3 here is CASSPRTGMTNTEAFF. The CDR3 DNA reads TGTGCCAGCAGCCCTCGGACAGGGATGACGAACACTGAAGCTTTCTTT.

The chain couples TRBV9 to TRBJ2-7; D is perhaps TRBD1 (5 bases). CDR1 and CDR2 (germline): SGDLS, YYNGEE. This CDR3 has 13 residues. Trimming left V 5 bases short and J 5 bases short, with 14 bases between. The CDR3 reads CASSRAGMHEQYF. CDR3 DNA sequence: TGTGCCAGCAGTCGGGCAGGGATGCACGAGCAGTACTTC.

This clonotype was observed a few times. The chain recombines TRBV7-2 with TRBJ2-1; 11 positions match TRBD2. Germline V gene lookup returns CDR1 SGHTA and CDR2 FQGNSA. The ends lost 1 base at V and 15 bases at J; junction bases unmatched: 5. This CDR3 is 13 amino acids long. This CDR3 is CASSLVLAGDRFF. The CDR3 DNA follows: TGTGCCAGCAGCTTAGTACTAGCGGGAGATCGGTTCTTC.

This chain uses TRBV11-3 with TRBJ2-3; no definite D call. The CDR3 totals 14 residues. Germline CDR1 and CDR2: SGHNT and YENEEA. V shed 1 base and J shed 5 bases, with 10 bases lying between them. CDR3 region: CASSLGPPGDTQYF. For the CDR3, the DNA is TGTGCCAGCAGCTTAGGACCCCCGGGAGATACGCAGTATTTT. Drawing the rest from reference TRBV11-3 and TRBJ2-3, the complete variable domain is EAGVVQSPRYKIIEKKQPVAFWCNPISGHNTLYWYLQNLGQGPELLIRYENEEAVDDSQLPKDRFSAERLKGVDSTLKIQPAELGDSAVYLCASSLGPPGDTQYFGPGTRLTVL.

This clonotype was recorded only once. The rearrangement joins TRBV6-1 to TRBJ1-1; a possible D gene is TRBD1 (6 bases). Trimming took 3 bases from V and 4 from J, leaving 18 bases between them. The CDR3 runs to 16 residues. The V gene's germline CDR1 is MNHNS and CDR2 SASEGT. In DNA form, the CDR3 reads TGTGCCAGCAGTGACCAAGACAGGAGGGAAGGCACTGAAGCTTTCTTT. Its translation: CASSDQDRREGTEAFF.

V gene TRBV6-2 or TRBV6-3 combines with J gene TRBJ2-7; TRBD2 agrees at 7 bases. The ends lost 11 bases at V and 0 bases at J; junction bases unmatched: 13. Germline V gene data show CDR1 as MNHEY and CDR2 as SVGEGT. The CDR3 length is 15 residues. The CDR3 loop reads CAAETGGASSYEQYF. The DNA for the CDR3 is TGTGCCGCCGAAACGGGGGGTGCGAGCTCCTACGAGCAGTACTTC.

This clonotype was seen more than once but under ten times. The rearrangement uses TRBV20-1 and TRBJ2-2; D may be TRBD1 or TRBD2 (5 bases each). The CDR3 spans 13 residues. V lost 6 bases and J 0 bases, leaving 8 bases between the germline ends. Germline V gene data show CDR1 as DFQATT and CDR2 as SNEGSKA (reference sequence). The CDR3 region is CSASGPNTGELFF. As DNA, the CDR3 is TGCAGTGCGTCGGGGCCGAACACCGGGGAGCTGTTTTTT.

The gene calls are TRBV11-2 and TRBJ2-7; the D gene is possibly TRBD2 (6 bases). Trimming removed 5 bases at V and 3 bases at J, with 14 bases between. Germline V gene data show CDR1 as SGHAT and CDR2 as FQNNGV. The CDR3 runs to 14 residues. CDR3 protein: CASSPRRDFYEQYF. As DNA, the CDR3 is TGTGCCAGCAGCCCCAGACGGGACTTCTACGAGCAGTACTTC.

This clonotype was observed a few times. The chain carries TRBV20-1 and TRBJ2-5, with D perhaps being TRBD1 or TRBD2 (7 bases each). This CDR3 contains 14 residues. V lost 6 bases, J lost 4 bases, and 18 bases lay in between. The germline gives CDR1 DFQATT, CDR2 SNEGSKA (reference sequence). In DNA form, the CDR3 reads TGCAGTGCGCCCAGGGGGGGGACCCGAGAGACCCAGTACTTC. This translates into CSAPRGGTRETQYF.